The T cell receptor (beta chain) described here comes from a study of blood T cell repertoires in COVID-19. Study overall: From the United States, Italy and Spain came samples of acute and convalescent COVID-19.

In the authors' methods: Counts of nucleated cells, estimated from reference gene primer amplification, were obtained. Generated by immunoSEQ multiplex PCR, the TCRdb table keeps only in-frame clones and is missing some. The V and J calls and clone size come from that table; D and trimming were worked out from the DNA. The sample lists 130,000 to 150,000 clones, approximately 85% occurring once. The CDR3 extends over 16 amino acids. Germline V lookup: CDR1 SGHRS, CDR2 YFSETQ. With 0 bases clipped from V and 1 base from J, the junction kept 5 bases outside the gene matches. Sequenced: peripheral blood. This TCR derives from a woman aged 60 to 75 with COVID-19, enrolled during active disease. The chain carries TRBV5-1 and TRBJ2-3; 7 bases match TRBD1. The CDR3 loop is CASSLDPGGGTDTQYF. The CDR3 DNA is TGCGCCAGCAGCTTGGACCCAGGGGGAGGCACAGATACGCAGTATTTT.